This TCR beta chain was profiled in a study of cytomegalovirus exposure and HLA in healthy donors. Germline V gene sequence: CDR1 SGHDT, CDR2 YYEEEE. CDR3 length equals 16 residues. V lost 1 base, J lost 3 bases, and 8 bases stayed unmatched. This PCR relied on a set of 60 Vbeta primers and 13 Jbeta primers. Produced via immunoSEQ multiplex PCR; TCRdb's table is partial and in-frame only. The sample consists of 65,000 to 95,000 clones, 75% of them appearing once. The chain joins TRBV5-6 to TRBJ2-7; TRBD1 agrees at 9 bases. Sequencing was performed on PBMCs. This receptor was taken from a man in his 70s in good health and CMV-seronegative. Here the CDR3 DNA reads TGTGCCAGCAGCTTGTCACCGGGACAGGGTTACTACGAGCAGTACTTC. Residues: CASSLSPGQGYYEQYF.